This entry describes one TCR beta chain. Its target is unknown. The data were obtained in a study of cytotoxic CD8 clonotypes in ibrutinib-treated CLL. Clones were sequenced by immunoSEQ multiplex PCR, and TCRdb holds only the in-frame ones, with some missing. The sample shows 250,000 or so clones, 60% to 75% of them seen only once. Study-wide results and limits: Having risen at ibrutinib response, clonality had fallen back toward baseline by progression.

The germline V and J ends were trimmed by 1 base and 9 bases, with 19 bases remaining between them. Germline values: CDR1 MGHDK, CDR2 SYGVNS. This CDR3 has 16 amino acids. The TCR originated in a human donor with chronic lymphocytic leukemia. V and J are TRBV25-1 and TRBJ2-1; D might be TRBD2 (7 bases). This specimen consisted of PBMCs, obtained after 24 months of ibrutinib treatment. In DNA form, the CDR3 reads TGTGCCAGCAGTGAATCGGGTGCGGGAGAGGGGGGTGAGCAGTTCTTC. Amino acids: CASSESGAGEGGEQFF.